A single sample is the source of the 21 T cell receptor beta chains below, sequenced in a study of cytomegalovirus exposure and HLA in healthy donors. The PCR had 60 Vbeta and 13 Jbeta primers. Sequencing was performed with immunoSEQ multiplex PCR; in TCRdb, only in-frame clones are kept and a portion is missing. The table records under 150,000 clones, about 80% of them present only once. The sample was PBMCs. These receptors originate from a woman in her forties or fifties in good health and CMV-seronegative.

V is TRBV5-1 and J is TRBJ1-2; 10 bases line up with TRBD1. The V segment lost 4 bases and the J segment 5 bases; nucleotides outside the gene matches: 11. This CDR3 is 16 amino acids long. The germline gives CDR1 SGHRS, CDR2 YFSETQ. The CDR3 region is CASSPQNRDRGYGYTF. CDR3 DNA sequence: TGCGCCAGCAGCCCTCAAAACCGGGACAGGGGATATGGCTACACCTTC.

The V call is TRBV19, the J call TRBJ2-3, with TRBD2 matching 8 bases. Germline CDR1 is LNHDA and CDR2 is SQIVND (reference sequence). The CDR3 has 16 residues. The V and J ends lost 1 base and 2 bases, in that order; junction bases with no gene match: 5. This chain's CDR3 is CASSIGGRLATDTQYF. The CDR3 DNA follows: TGTGCCAGTAGTATAGGCGGGAGGCTTGCCACAGATACGCAGTATTTT.

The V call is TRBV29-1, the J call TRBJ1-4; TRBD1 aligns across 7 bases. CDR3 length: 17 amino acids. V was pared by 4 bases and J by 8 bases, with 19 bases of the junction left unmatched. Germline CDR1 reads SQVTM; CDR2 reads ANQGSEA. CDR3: CSVGLRGQGSLEEKLFF. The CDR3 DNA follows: TGCAGCGTTGGATTAAGGGGGCAGGGGTCACTAGAAGAAAAACTGTTTTTT.

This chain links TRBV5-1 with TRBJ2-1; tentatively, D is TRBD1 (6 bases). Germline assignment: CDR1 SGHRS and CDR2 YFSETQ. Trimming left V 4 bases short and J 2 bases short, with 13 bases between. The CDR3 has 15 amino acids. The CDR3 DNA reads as TGCGCCAGCAGCGGCGACAGGTTTACCTACAATGAGCAGTTCTTC. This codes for CASSGDRFTYNEQFF.

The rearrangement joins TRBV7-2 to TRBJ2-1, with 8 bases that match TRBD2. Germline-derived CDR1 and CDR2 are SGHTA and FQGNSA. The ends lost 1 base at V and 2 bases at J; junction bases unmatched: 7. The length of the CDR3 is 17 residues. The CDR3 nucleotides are TGTGCCAGCAGCTTAGTGAGAGGAGCGGGGGCCTACAATGAGCAGTTCTTC. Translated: CASSLVRGAGAYNEQFF.

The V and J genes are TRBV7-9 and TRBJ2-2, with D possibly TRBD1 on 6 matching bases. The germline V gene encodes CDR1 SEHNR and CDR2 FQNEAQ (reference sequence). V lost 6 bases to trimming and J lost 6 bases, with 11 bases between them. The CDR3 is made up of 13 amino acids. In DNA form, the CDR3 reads TGTGCCAGCAGGCCCACAGGGCCCGGGGAGCTGTTTTTT. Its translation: CASRPTGPGELFF.

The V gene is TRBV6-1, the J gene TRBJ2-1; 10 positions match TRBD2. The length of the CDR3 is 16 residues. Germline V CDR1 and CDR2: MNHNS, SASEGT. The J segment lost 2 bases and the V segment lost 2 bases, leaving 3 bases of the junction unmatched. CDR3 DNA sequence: TGTGCCAGCAGTGAAAGGACTAGCGGTACCTACAATGAGCAGTTCTTC. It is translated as CASSERTSGTYNEQFF.

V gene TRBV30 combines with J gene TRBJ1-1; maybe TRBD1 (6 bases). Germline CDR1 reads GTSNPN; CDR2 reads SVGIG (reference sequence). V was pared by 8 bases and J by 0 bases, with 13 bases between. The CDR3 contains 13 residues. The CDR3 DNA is TGTGCCCGGCGCGGGGGCCTGAACACTGAAGCTTTCTTT. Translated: CARRGGLNTEAFF.

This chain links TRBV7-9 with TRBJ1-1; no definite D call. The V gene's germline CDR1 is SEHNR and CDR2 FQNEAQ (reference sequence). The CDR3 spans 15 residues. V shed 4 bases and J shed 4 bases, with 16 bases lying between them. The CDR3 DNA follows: TGTGCCAGCAGCTCGTCCTGGGGAGGAGGCACTGAAGCTTTCTTT. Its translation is CASSSSWGGGTEAFF.

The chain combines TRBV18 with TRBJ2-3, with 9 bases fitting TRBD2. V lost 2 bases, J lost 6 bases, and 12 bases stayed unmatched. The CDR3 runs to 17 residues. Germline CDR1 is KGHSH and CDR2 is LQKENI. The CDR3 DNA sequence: TGTGCCAGCTCACCATTTCCGTCTAGCGGGGCGAGGGATACGCAGTATTTT. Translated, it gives CASSPFPSSGARDTQYF.

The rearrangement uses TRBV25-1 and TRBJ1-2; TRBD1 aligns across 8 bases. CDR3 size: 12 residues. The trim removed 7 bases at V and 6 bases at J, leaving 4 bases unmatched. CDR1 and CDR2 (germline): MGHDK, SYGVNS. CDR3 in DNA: TGTGCCAGCACGACAGGGGTCGATGGCTACACCTTC. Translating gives CASTTGVDGYTF.

DNA of the CDR3: TGTGCCAGCAGCCGACTAGACACATACGAGCAGTACTTC. As protein: CASSRLDTYEQYF. This chain connects TRBV2 to TRBJ2-7; D possibly corresponds to TRBD2 (6 bases). Trimming removed 6 bases from V and 4 bases from J, with 13 bases in between. This CDR3 region has 13 residues. Looked up from germline, CDR1 is SNHLY and CDR2 is FYNNEI.

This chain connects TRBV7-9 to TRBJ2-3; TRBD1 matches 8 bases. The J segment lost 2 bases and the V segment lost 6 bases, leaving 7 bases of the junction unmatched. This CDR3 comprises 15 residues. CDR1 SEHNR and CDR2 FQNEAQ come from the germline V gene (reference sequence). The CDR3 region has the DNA TGTGCCAGCAGGGACCGGGACAGGACCACAGATACGCAGTATTTT. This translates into CASRDRDRTTDTQYF.

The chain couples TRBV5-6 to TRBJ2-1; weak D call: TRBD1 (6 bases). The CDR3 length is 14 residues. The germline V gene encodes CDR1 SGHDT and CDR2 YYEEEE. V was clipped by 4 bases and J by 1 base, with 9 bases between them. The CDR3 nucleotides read TGTGCCAGCAGCGCGGACAGTTCCTACAATGAGCAGTTCTTC. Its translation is CASSADSSYNEQFF.

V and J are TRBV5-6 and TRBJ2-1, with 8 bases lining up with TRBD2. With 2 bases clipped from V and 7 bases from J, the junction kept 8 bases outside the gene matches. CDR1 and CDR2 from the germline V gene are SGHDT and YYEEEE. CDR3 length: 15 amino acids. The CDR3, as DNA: TGTGCCAGCAGCTTTTGGGCTAGCGGGTGGAATGAGCAGTTCTTC. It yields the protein CASSFWASGWNEQFF.

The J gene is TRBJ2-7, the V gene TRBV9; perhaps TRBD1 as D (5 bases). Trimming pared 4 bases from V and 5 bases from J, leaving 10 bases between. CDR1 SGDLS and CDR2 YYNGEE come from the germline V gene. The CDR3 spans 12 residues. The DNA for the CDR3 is TGTGCCAGCAGCCCGCAGGGTAACGAGCAGTACTTC. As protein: CASSPQGNEQYF.

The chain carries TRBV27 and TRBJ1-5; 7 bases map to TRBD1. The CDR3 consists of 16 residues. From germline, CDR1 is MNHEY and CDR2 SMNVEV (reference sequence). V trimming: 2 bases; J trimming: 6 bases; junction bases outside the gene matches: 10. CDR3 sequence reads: CASSLRGRGEGQPQHF. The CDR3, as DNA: TGTGCCAGCAGTTTAAGGGGCAGGGGGGAAGGTCAGCCCCAGCATTTT.

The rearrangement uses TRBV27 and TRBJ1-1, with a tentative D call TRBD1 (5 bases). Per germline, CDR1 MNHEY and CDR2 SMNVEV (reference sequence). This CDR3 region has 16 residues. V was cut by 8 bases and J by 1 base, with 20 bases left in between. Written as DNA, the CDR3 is TGTGCCAGCGGATACTTCAGGGTTAACTCGAACACTGAAGCTTTCTTT. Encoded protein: CASGYFRVNSNTEAFF.

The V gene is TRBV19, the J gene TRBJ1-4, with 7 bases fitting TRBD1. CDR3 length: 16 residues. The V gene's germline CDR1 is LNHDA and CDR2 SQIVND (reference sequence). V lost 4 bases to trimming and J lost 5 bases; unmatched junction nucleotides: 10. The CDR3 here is CASSSDRVGENEKLFF. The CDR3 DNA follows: TGTGCCAGTAGTAGTGACAGGGTAGGGGAGAATGAAAAACTGTTTTTT.

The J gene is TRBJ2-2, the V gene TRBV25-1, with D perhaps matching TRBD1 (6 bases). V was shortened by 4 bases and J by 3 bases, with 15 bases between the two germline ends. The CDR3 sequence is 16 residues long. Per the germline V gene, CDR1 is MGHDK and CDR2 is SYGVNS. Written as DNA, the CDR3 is TGTGCCAGCAGTGTAAGGGGGACACAATACACCGGGGAGCTGTTTTTT. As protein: CASSVRGTQYTGELFF.

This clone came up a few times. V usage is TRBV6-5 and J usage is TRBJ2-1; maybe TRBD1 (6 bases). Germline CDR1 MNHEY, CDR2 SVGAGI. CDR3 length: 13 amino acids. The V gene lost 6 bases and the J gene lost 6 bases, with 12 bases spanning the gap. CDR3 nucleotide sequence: TGTGCCAGCAGGCTACAGGGTGTCAATGAGCAGTTCTTC. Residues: CASRLQGVNEQFF.